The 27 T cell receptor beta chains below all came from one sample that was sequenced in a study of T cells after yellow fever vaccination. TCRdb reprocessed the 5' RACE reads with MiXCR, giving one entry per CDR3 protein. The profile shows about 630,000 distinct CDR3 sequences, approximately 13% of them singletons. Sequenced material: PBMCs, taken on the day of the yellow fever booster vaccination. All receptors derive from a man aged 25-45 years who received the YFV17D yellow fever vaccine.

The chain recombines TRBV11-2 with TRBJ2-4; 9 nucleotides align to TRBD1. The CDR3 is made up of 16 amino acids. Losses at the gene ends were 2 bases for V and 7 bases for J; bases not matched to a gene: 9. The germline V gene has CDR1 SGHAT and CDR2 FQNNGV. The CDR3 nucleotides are TGTGCCAGCAGCTTATTCCAGGGAGGACAGGGGAACATTCAGTACTTC. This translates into CASSLFQGGQGNIQYF. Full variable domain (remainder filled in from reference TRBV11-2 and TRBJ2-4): EAGVAQSPRYKIIEKRQSVAFWCNPISGHATLYWYQQILGQGPKLLIQFQNNGVVDDSQLPKDRFSAERLKGVDSTLKIQPAKLEDSAVYLCASSLFQGGQGNIQYFGAGTRLSVL.

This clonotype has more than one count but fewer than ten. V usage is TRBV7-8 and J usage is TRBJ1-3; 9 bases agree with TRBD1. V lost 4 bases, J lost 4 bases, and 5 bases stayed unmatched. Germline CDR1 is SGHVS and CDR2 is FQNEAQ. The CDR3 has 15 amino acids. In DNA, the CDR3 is TGTGCCAGCAGCTCTGACAGGGGGGTGGGAAACACCATATATTTT. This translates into CASSSDRGVGNTIYF.

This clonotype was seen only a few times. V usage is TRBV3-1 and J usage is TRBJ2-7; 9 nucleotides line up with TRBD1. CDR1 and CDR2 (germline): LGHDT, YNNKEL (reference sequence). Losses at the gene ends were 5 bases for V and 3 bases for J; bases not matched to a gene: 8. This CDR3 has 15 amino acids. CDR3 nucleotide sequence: TGTGCCAGCAGCTGGCGCGACAGGGGGGGCTACGAGCAGTACTTC. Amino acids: CASSWRDRGGYEQYF.

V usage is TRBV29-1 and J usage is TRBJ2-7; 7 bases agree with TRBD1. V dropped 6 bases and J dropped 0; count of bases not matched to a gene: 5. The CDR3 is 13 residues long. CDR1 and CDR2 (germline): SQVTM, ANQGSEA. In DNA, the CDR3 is TGCAGCGTCCAGACAGGGAGCTCCTACGAGCAGTACTTC. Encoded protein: CSVQTGSSYEQYF.

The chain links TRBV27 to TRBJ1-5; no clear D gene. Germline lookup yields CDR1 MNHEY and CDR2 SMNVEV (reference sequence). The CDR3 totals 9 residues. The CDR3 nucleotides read TGTGCAGTCCATAGGCCCCAGCATTTT. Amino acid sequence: CAVHRPQHF.

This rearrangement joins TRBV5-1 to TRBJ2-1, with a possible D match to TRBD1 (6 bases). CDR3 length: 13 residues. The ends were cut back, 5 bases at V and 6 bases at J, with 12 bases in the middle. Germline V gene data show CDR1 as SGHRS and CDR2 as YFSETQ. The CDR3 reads CASRAVTGNEQFF. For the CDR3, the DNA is TGCGCCAGCAGGGCCGTGACAGGCAATGAGCAGTTCTTC.

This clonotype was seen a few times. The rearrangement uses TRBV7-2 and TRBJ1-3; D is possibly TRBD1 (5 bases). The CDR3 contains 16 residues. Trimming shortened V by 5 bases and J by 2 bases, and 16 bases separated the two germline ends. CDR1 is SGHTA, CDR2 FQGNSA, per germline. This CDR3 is CASSTSGGVPGNTIYF. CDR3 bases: TGTGCCAGCAGCACGAGTGGAGGGGTGCCTGGAAACACCATATATTTT. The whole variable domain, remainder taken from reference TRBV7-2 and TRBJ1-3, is GAGVSQSPSNKVTEKGKDVELRCDPISGHTALYWYRQSLGQGLEFLIYFQGNSAPDKSGLPSDRFSAERTGGSVSTLTIQRTQQEDSAVYLCASSTSGGVPGNTIYFGEGSWLTVV.

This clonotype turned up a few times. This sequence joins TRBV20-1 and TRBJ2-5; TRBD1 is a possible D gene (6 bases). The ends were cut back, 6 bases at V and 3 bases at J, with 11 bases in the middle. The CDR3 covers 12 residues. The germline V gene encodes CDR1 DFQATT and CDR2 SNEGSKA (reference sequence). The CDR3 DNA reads TGCAGTGCGAAACAGGGTGAAGAGACCCAGTACTTC. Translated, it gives CSAKQGEETQYF.

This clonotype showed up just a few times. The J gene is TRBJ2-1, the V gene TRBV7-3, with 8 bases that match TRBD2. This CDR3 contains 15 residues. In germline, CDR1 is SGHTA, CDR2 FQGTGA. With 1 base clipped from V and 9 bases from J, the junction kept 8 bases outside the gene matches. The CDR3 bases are TGTGCCAGCAGCTTAATGGGACTAGATCCCGGTGAGCAGTTCTTC. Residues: CASSLMGLDPGEQFF.

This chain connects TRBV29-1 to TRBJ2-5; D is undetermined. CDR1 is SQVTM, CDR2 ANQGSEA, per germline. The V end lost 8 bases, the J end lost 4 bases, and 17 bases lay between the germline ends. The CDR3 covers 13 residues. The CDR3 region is CSLAGPWSETQYF. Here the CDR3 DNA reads TGCAGCCTGGCCGGGCCTTGGTCAGAGACCCAGTACTTC.

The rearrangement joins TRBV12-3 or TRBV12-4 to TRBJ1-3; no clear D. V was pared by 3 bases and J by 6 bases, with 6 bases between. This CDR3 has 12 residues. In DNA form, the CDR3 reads TGTGCCAGCAGTTTTACCGAAAACACCATATATTTT. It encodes CASSFTENTIYF.

DNA of the CDR3: TGTGCCAGCGAATCAACCGGGACAGGGTTTGTGTCTGAAGCTTTCTTT. It codes for CASESTGTGFVSEAFF. The chain carries TRBV6-1 and TRBJ1-1; 9 positions match TRBD1. The V and J ends lost 8 bases and 6 bases, in that order; junction bases with no gene match: 16. The CDR3 runs to 16 residues. From germline, CDR1 is MNHNS and CDR2 SASEGT.

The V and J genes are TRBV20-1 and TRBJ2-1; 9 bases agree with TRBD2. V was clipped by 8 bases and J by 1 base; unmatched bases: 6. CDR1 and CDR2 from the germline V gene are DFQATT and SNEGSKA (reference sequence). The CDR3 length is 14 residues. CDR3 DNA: TGCAGTACCTATACTAGCGGGTCCTACAATGAGCAGTTCTTC. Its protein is CSTYTSGSYNEQFF.

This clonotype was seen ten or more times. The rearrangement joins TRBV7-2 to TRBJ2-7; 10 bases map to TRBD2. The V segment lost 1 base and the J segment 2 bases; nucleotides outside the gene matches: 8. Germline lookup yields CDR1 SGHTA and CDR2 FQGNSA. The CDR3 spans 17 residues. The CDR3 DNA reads TGTGCCAGCAGCTTAGGGGGAGGGACTAGCGTAGCCTACGAGCAGTACTTC. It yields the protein CASSLGGGTSVAYEQYF.

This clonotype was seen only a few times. CDR3 residues: CASSAARDYANTGELFF. Here the CDR3 DNA reads TGTGCCAGCAGCGCTGCTCGGGACTATGCGAACACCGGGGAGCTGTTTTTT. The chain has TRBV9 and TRBJ2-2; 7 nucleotides agree with TRBD2. The CDR3 spans 17 residues. V dropped 3 bases and J dropped 0; count of bases not matched to a gene: 8. Germline values: CDR1 SGDLS, CDR2 YYNGEE.

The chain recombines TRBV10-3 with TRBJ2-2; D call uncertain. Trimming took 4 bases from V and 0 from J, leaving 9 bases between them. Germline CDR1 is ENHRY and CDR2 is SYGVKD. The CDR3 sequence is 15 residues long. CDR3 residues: CAISVYNANTGELFF. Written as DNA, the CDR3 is TGTGCCATCAGTGTGTATAATGCGAACACCGGGGAGCTGTTTTTT.

The CDR3 is CSARGSGGNSNYGYTF. The CDR3 region has the DNA TGCAGTGCTAGAGGCAGCGGAGGCAACAGTAACTATGGCTACACCTTC. The chain recombines TRBV20-1 with TRBJ1-2; D remains unclear. CDR3 length: 16 residues. CDR1 and CDR2 from the germline V gene are DFQATT and SNEGSKA (reference sequence). V dropped 1 base and J dropped 1 base, with 16 bases sitting between them.

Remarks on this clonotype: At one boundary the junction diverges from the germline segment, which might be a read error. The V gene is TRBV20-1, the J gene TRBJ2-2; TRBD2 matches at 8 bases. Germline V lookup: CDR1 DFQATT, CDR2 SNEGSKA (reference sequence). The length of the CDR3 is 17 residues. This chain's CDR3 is CCARVATSAPWAGELFF. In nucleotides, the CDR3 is TGCTGTGCTAGAGTGGCGACTAGCGCCCCGTGGGCCGGGGAGCTGTTTTTT.

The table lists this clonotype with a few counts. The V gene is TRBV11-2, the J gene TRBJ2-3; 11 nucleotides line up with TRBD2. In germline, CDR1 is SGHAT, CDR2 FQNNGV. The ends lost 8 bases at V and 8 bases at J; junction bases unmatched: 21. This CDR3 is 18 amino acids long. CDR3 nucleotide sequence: TGTGCCAGCGCCTTGGCCCCGCAAACTAGCGGGAGAAGAGGTACGCAGTATTTT. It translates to CASALAPQTSGRRGTQYF. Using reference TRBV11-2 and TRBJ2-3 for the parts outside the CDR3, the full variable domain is EAGVAQSPRYKIIEKRQSVAFWCNPISGHATLYWYQQILGQGPKLLIQFQNNGVVDDSQLPKDRFSAERLKGVDSTLKIQPAKLEDSAVYLCASALAPQTSGRRGTQYFGPGTRLTVL.

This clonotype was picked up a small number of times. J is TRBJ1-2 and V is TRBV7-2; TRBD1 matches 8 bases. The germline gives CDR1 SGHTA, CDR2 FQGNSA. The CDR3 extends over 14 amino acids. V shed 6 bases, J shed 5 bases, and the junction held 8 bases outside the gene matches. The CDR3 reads CASRSGQGLYGYTF. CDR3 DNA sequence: TGTGCCAGCAGATCTGGACAGGGCTTGTATGGCTACACCTTC. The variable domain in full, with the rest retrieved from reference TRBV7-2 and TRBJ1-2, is GAGVSQSPSNKVTEKGKDVELRCDPISGHTALYWYRQSLGQGLEFLIYFQGNSAPDKSGLPSDRFSAERTGGSVSTLTIQRTQQEDSAVYLCASRSGQGLYGYTFGSGTRLTVV.

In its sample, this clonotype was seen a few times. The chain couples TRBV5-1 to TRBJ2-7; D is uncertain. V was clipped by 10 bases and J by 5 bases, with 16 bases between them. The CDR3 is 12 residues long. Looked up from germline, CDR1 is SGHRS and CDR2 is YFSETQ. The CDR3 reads CASSPGSNEQYF. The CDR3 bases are TGCGCCTCCTCCCCTGGGTCGAACGAGCAGTACTTC.

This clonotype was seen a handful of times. CDR3 region: CASGREGGTEAFF. CDR3 nucleotide sequence: TGTGCCAGCGGACGGGAGGGAGGGACTGAAGCTTTCTTT. J is TRBJ1-1 and V is TRBV18, with unresolved D. Trimming stripped 8 bases from V and 5 bases from J, with 15 bases between. The CDR3 is made up of 13 amino acids. Germline lookup yields CDR1 KGHSH and CDR2 LQKENI.

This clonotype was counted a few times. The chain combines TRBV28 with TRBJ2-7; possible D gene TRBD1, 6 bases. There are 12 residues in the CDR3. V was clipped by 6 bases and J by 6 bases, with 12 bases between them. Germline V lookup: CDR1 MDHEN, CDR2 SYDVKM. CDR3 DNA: TGTGCCAGCAGAAATACAGGGAGCGAGCAGTACTTC. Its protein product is CASRNTGSEQYF. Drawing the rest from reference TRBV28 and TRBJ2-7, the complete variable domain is DVKVTQSSRYLVKRTGEKVFLECVQDMDHENMFWYRQDPGLGLRLIYFSYDVKMKEKGDIPEGYSVSREKKERFSLILESASTNQTSMYLCASRNTGSEQYFGPGTRLTVT.

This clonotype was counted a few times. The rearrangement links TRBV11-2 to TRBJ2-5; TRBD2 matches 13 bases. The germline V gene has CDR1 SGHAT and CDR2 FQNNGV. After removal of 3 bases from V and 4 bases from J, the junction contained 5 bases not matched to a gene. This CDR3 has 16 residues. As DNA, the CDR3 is TGTGCCAGCAGCTTGGATGGACTAGCGGGAGCAGAGACCCAGTACTTC. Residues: CASSLDGLAGAETQYF.

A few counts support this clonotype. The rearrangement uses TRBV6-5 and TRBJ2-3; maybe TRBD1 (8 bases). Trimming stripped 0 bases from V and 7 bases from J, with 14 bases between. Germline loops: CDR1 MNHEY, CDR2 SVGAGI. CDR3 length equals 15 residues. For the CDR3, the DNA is TGTGCCAGCAGTTACTCGGACAGGGAGGGTTATACGCAGTATTTT. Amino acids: CASSYSDREGYTQYF.

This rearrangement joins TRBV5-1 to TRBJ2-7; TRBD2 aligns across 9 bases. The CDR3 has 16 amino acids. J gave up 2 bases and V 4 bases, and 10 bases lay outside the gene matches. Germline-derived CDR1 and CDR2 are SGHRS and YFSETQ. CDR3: CASSSRGLANTYEQYF. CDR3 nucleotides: TGCGCCAGCAGCAGCCGAGGACTAGCGAACACCTACGAGCAGTACTTC.

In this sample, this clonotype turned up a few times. DNA for the CDR3: TGTGCCAGCAGCGTCGGTACGGCCTCCTACGAGCAGTACTTC. Its translation is CASSVGTASYEQYF. The gene calls are TRBV9 and TRBJ2-7; D gene uncertain. The germline V gene encodes CDR1 SGDLS and CDR2 YYNGEE. The CDR3 is 14 residues long. Trimming cost V 2 bases and J 0 bases, with 9 bases left between them.